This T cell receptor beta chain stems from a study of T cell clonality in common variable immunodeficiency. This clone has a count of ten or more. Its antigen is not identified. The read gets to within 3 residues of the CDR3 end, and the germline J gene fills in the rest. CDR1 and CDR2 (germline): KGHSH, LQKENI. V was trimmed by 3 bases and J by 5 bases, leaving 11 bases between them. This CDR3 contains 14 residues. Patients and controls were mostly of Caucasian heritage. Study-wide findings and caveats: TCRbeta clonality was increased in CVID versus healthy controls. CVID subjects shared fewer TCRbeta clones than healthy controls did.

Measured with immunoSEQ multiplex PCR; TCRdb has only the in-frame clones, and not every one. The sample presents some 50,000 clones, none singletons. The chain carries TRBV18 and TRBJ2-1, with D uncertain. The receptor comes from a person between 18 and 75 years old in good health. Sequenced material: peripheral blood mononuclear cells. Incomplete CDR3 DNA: TGTGCCAGCTCACCCACGCACAGAGACAATGAG. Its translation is CASSPTHRDNE. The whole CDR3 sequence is CASSPTHRDNEQFF.